This T cell receptor (beta chain) emerged from a study of blood T cell repertoires in COVID-19. In the study overall: Donors in the United States, Italy and Spain gave samples during acute or convalescent COVID-19.

Germline CDR1 reads MNHEY; CDR2 reads SMNVEV (reference sequence). This CDR3 spans 14 amino acids. The trim removed 6 bases at V and 5 bases at J, leaving 5 bases unmatched. Data came from immunoSEQ multiplex PCR; TCRdb stores just in-frame clones and leaves some out. Found here are some 66,000 clones, 70% to 90% of them singletons; the top ten hold under 9.5%. The receptor was isolated from a human donor with active COVID-19. The donor label of this sample is uncertain. The genes are TRBV27 and TRBJ1-1; 11 bases are a match to TRBD1. The sample was peripheral blood. The DNA of the CDR3 is TGTGCCAGCAGGCCCGGGACAGGGGGGACTGAAGCTTTCTTT. Translation gives CASRPGTGGTEAFF.